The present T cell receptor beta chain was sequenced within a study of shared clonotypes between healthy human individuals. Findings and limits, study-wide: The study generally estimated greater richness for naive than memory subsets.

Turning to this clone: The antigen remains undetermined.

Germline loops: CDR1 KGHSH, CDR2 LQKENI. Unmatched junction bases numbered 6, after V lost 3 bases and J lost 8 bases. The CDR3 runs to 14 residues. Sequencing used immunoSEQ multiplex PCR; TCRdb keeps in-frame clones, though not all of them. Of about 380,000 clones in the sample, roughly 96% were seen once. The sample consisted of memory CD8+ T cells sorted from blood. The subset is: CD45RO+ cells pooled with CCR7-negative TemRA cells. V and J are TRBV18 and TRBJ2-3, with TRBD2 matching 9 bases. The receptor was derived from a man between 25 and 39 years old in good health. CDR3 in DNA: TGTGCCAGCTCACCGAGGCGGGGGGGAGGTACGCAGTATTTT. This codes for CASSPRRGGGTQYF.